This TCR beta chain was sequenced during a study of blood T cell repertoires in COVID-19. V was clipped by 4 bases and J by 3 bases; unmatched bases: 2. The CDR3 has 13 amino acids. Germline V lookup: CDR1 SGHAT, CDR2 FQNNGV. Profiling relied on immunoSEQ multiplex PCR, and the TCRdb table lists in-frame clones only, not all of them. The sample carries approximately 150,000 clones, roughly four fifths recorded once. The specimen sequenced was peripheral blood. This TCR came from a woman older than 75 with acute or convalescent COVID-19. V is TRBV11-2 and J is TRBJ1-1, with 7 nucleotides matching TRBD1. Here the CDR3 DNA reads TGTGCCAGCAGCTACGACAGGGACACTGAAGCTTTCTTT. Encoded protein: CASSYDRDTEAFF. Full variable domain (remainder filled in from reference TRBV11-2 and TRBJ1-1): EAGVAQSPRYKIIEKRQSVAFWCNPISGHATLYWYQQILGQGPKLLIQFQNNGVVDDSQLPKDRFSAERLKGVDSTLKIQPAKLEDSAVYLCASSYDRDTEAFFGQGTRLTVV.